Listed below are T cell receptor beta chains from one sample, sequenced in a study of cytomegalovirus exposure and HLA in healthy donors. The data were produced by immunoSEQ multiplex PCR, yet TCRdb's version contains in-frame clones alone and is incomplete. Of about 150,000 clones in the sample, more than 70% are singletons; the top ten hold about 11%. Sequenced material: PBMCs. The receptors were gathered from a man younger than 35 in good health and CMV-seropositive. Each CDR3 is given without its conserved first and last residue.

TRBV18 ASSPPTSGRGDTQY
TRBV9 ASSDRQGNEKLF
TRBV6-5 ASSYSRDQPQH
TRBV27 ASFKSGQAYEQY
TRBV28 ASSLNRDRNYEQY
TRBV19 ASSIRQGAEETQY
TRBV19 ASSTVLGGPQPQH
TRBV5-1 ASSLVLAGGSSYNEQF
TRBV6-1 ASSGVRSRGDSEKLF
TRBV29-1 SALAESRYEQY
TRBV2 ASITGGEEMNTEAF
TRBV18 ASSPRGGSGPSYEQY
TRBV5-5 ASSRREGRPYNEQF
TRBV28 ASSWRGPGYSNQPQH
TRBV30 AWKIAGGYEQY
TRBV27 ASRQNNEKLF
TRBV28 ASSLRLTGKMTEAF
TRBV2 ASTLGTLDSSYEQY
TRBV10-3 AIRGPSYNEQF
TRBV18 ASSPQGNTEAF
TRBV18 ASSPERSSGANVLT
TRBV30 AWNSRWVYGNTIY
TRBV30 AWNLRDSVPRDEKLF
TRBV6-1 ASTEGQHTEAF
TRBV5-4 ASSWGQGQAF
TRBV7-3 ASSLLGRLAGGGDNEQF
TRBV11-2 ASSLSGGNTEAF
TRBV5-1 ASRDSSPYEQY
TRBV27 ASSLTSGSGTQY
TRBV28 ASSLLGRTSSYEQY
TRBV7-3 ASSLVPSGGLYNEQF
TRBV5-1 ASSHTAGGSNEQF
TRBV10-2 ASSALQGYEQY
TRBV7-8 ASSPFLGQSTDTQY
TRBV6-1 ASSGTHYEQY
TRBV18 ASSPGQGSIETQY
TRBV28 ASSPTSSGGYEQY
TRBV5-4 ASSRTLLAGGEQF
TRBV7-6 ASSLVGTGAPKETQY
TRBV6-5 ASSYSAGRPYEQY
TRBV7-2 ASSLVSGLAYNEQF
TRBV21-1 ASSKAQGHWSSNQPQH
TRBV5-1 ASSLPGGYEQY
TRBV5-1 ASSLTGGSGNTIY